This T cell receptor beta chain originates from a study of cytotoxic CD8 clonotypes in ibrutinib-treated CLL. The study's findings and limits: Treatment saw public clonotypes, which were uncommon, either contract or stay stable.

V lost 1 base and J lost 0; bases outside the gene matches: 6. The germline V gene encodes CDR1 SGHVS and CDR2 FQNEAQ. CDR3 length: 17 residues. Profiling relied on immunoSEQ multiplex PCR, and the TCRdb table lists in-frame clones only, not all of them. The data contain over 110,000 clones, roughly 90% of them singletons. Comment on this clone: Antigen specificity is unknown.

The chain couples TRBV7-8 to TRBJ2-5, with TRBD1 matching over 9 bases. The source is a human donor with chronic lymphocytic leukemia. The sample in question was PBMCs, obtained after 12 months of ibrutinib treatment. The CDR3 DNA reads TGTGCCAGCAGCTTAGGGGGACAGGGAACGTACCAAGAGACCCAGTACTTC. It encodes CASSLGGQGTYQETQYF.